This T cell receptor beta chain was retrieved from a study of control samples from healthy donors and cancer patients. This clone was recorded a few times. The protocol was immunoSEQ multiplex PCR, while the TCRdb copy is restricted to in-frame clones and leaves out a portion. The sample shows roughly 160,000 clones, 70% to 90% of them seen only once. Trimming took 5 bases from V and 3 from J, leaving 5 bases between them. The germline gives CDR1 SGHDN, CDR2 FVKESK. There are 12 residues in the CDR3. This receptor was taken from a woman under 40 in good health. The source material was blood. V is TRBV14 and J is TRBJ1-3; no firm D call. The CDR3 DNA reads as TGTGCCAGCAGCGCCCATGGAAACACCATATATTTT. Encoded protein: CASSAHGNTIYF.